This T cell receptor beta chain was recovered during a study of cytomegalovirus exposure and HLA in healthy donors. A note on this clone: Its antigen is undetermined.

PCR employed 60 Vbeta and 13 Jbeta primers. The repertoire was sequenced with immunoSEQ multiplex PCR; TCRdb's copy has only in-frame clones and lacks some. The table records some 130,000 clones, about 80% of them present only once. Study results and caveats: In all likelihood, a cluster of highly shared sequence variants was a sequencing artifact.

The V gene's germline CDR1 is LNHDA and CDR2 SQIVND (reference sequence). This CDR3 comprises 15 residues. Between the trimmed V and J ends, which lost 5 bases and 6 bases, there was a span of 19 bases. The sample comprised PBMCs. This chain joins TRBV19 and TRBJ1-2, with D hard to call. This TCR was sampled from a man under 40 in good health. In DNA, the CDR3 is TGTGCCAGTAGTGCCCCACCCCGGGAAGCGAATGGCTACACCTTC. As protein: CASSAPPREANGYTF.